These 6 T cell receptor beta chains came from one sample sequenced in a study of beta chain features in type 1 diabetes. TCRB transcripts that were expressed got sequenced, as all of the isolated RNA had been reverse transcribed. Libraries were prepared by immunoSEQ multiplex PCR; TCRdb keeps only in-frame clonotypes and omits some of them. The sample includes 400,000 to 600,000 clones, around 28% of them seen just once. The sequencing input was naive CD4+ T cells from blood. The receptors were gathered from a man aged 18 to 29 in good health.

The rearrangement joins TRBV6-5 to TRBJ2-7; tentatively, D is TRBD2 (6 bases). The CDR3 spans 15 residues. Looked up from germline, CDR1 is MNHEY and CDR2 is SVGAGI. Trimming took 5 bases from V and 0 from J, leaving 14 bases between them. The CDR3 region has the DNA TGTGCCAGCAGTCGAGGGACTTCCAGCTCCTACGAGCAGTACTTC. Translation: CASSRGTSSSYEQYF.

This clone was recorded a few times. Within the sample, other DNA sequences also encode this same CDR3. The chain combines TRBV5-1 with TRBJ2-7; 11 bases line up with TRBD2. The junction had 3 bases not matched to a gene; V was cut back by 4 bases and J by 0 bases. Germline V CDR1 and CDR2: SGHRS, YFSETQ. CDR3 length equals 15 residues. The CDR3 spells CASSLGLADSYEQYF. The CDR3 DNA reads TGCGCCAGCAGCCTGGGACTAGCGGACTCCTACGAGCAGTACTTC.

A few counts support this clone. V is TRBV4-1 and J is TRBJ1-2, with 8 bases matching TRBD1. There are 13 residues in the CDR3. Germline V gives CDR1 MGHRA, CDR2 YSYEKL. With V trimmed by 4 bases and J by 4 bases, 2 bases remained unmatched. The CDR3 sequence is CASSLQGGYGYTF. CDR3 in DNA: TGCGCCAGCAGCCTACAGGGGGGCTATGGCTACACCTTC.

The chain carries TRBV27 and TRBJ2-3; D gene uncertain. This CDR3 has 15 residues. Trimming cost V 3 bases and J 0 bases, with 10 bases left between them. Germline V lookup: CDR1 MNHEY, CDR2 SMNVEV (reference sequence). In DNA form, the CDR3 reads TGTGCCAGCAGTTTCCTGTGGCGGAGCACAGATACGCAGTATTTT. It specifies CASSFLWRSTDTQYF.

Only a few counts were recorded for this clone. The chain uses TRBV7-3 and TRBJ2-3; D ambiguous. Germline V lookup: CDR1 SGHTA, CDR2 FQGTGA. The CDR3 extends over 13 amino acids. V lost 4 bases to trimming and J lost 6 bases, with 11 bases between them. CDR3 in amino acids: CASSSGQTDTQYF. The CDR3 DNA sequence: TGTGCCAGCAGCTCAGGCCAGACTGATACGCAGTATTTT.

In its sample, this clone was seen a few times. The J gene is TRBJ2-7, the V gene TRBV21-1; the DNA was not used to check the table's D call, TRBD2. TRBV21-1 is classified as a pseudogene. This CDR3 comprises 14 residues. Written as DNA, the CDR3 is TGTGCCAGCAGCAAAATAAGGCAGGGAGGCGAGCAGTACTTC. Amino acids: CASSKIRQGGEQYF.